This TCR beta chain emerged from a study of blood T cell repertoires in COVID-19. Study-wide context: Samples representing acute and convalescent COVID-19 were sourced from the United States, Italy and Spain. T cells, B-cell-depleted T cells, or PBMCs provided the cDNA or gDNA that served as material.

Per the original data handling: Reference gene primer amplification gave estimated nucleated cell counts. Profiled with immunoSEQ multiplex PCR; TCRdb holds only in-frame clones, not every one. From that table come the V and J calls and clone size; the DNA was used to work out D and trimming. The table has roughly 150,000 clones, around 85% seen once. The CDR3 has 13 residues. Looked up from germline, CDR1 is SGHTA and CDR2 is FQGNSA. Trimming cost V 3 bases and J 6 bases, with 11 bases left between them. The clonotype comes from a human donor in a cohort sampled during active COVID-19. The rearrangement joins TRBV7-2 to TRBJ1-1, with D maybe TRBD1 (5 bases). Sequencing input: peripheral blood. The CDR3 DNA follows: TGTGCCAGCAGCTTTCAGGGAAGCCCTGAAGCTTTCTTT. Its protein is CASSFQGSPEAFF.